The clone carrying this T cell receptor (beta chain) was observed a single time. Authors' data handling: Estimates of nucleated cell counts were drawn from the amplification of reference gene primers. Measured with immunoSEQ multiplex PCR; TCRdb has only the in-frame clones, and not every one. V, J and clone size are taken as reported in that table, and D and trimming were inferred from the DNA itself. The sample includes about 75,000 clones, about 88% of them seen just once. The V and J ends lost 8 bases and 2 bases respectively, with 22 bases between them. There are 17 residues in the CDR3. Germline CDR1 and CDR2: MNHEY and SMNVEV (reference sequence). The data derive from a study of blood T cell repertoires in COVID-19. Study as a whole: From T cells, B-cell-depleted T cells, or PBMCs came the material, which was cDNA or gDNA.

The chain recombines TRBV27 with TRBJ1-5, with D unclear. The TCR sequence derives from a human donor in a cohort sampled during active COVID-19. The sample comprised peripheral blood. The CDR3: CASGRRMREKGNQPQHF. The DNA of the CDR3 is TGTGCCAGCGGGCGCCGGATGAGGGAGAAAGGCAATCAGCCCCAGCATTTT.